This TCR beta chain emerged from a study of blood T cell repertoires in COVID-19. Study background: Samples taken during acute and convalescent COVID-19 were collected in the United States, Italy and Spain.

The assay was immunoSEQ multiplex PCR, and TCRdb's table has in-frame clones only and misses some. The table lists approximately 170,000 clones, about 86% of them singletons. CDR3 length: 18 residues. The TCR comes from a human donor with acute or convalescent COVID-19. The donor label of this sample is uncertain. The material sequenced was peripheral blood. This chain uses TRBV21-1 with TRBJ1-2. TRBV21-1 is designated a pseudogene. The CDR3 DNA sequence: TGTGCCAGCAGCTCCCAGACCGGGAAGAGGGCTACTAACTATGGCTACACCTTC. The encoded protein is CASSSQTGKRATNYGYTF.